This T cell receptor beta chain was sequenced in a study of CD8 T cells in Susac syndrome. Random-hexamer reverse transcription was applied to about 0.45 to 1 ug RNA. Using its own MiXCR run on the immunoSEQ multiplex PCR reads, TCRdb lists one record per CDR3 protein. The sample lists under 200,000 distinct CDR3 sequences; 90% to 95% were seen once. Trimming removed 5 bases at V and 2 bases at J, with 10 bases between. The CDR3 totals 14 residues. Looked up from germline, CDR1 is SGHRS and CDR2 is YFSETQ. J is TRBJ1-4 and V is TRBV5-1; D is undetermined. The sample consisted of CD4+ T cells from PBMCs. The clonotype was recovered from a human donor with Susac syndrome. CDR3 sequence reads: CASSVSGTNEKLFF. For the CDR3, the DNA is TGCGCCAGCAGTGTCTCGGGGACTAATGAAAAACTGTTTTTT.